Given below is one T cell receptor (beta chain) in context. These data originate in a study of blood T cell repertoires in COVID-19. This table comes from immunoSEQ multiplex PCR, and its TCRdb copy is limited to in-frame clones, with some not included. Of a few hundred thousand clones listed, about 90% are singletons. The CDR3 runs to 15 residues. In germline, CDR1 is SQVTM, CDR2 ANQGSEA. V lost 4 bases and J lost 1; bases outside the gene matches: 5. Specimen: peripheral blood. The source of this sequence is a man aged 18 to 30 with active or convalescent COVID-19. The chain links TRBV29-1 to TRBJ2-1; 9 nucleotides align to TRBD1. The DNA for the CDR3 is TGCAGCGTTGTTAGGACAGGGGCATCCTACAATGAGCAGTTCTTC. It encodes CSVVRTGASYNEQFF.